This T cell receptor beta chain was identified during a study of T cells in tuberculosis. Cells were sorted from thawed PBMC rested overnight and stained with GMM-loaded CD1B tetramer, viability dye and anti-CD3. CD1B tetramers were loaded with Rhodococcus equi-derived C32 glucose monomycolate. Unmatched junction bases numbered 4, after V lost 3 bases and J lost 4 bases. This CDR3 comprises 14 residues. The germline V gene has CDR1 SNHLY and CDR2 FYNNEI. TCR-alpha and TCR-beta chains were sequenced unpaired. Here immunoSEQ multiplex PCR was the method, and the copy in TCRdb shows in-frame clones only, minus some. This table has around 60,000 clones, 81% appearing once.

The specimen sequenced was CD1b-GMM tetramer-negative cells sorted from PBMCs. This rearrangement joins TRBV2 to TRBJ1-2, with TRBD1 identical over 8 bases. The receptor was derived from an adult woman with latent tuberculosis. CDR3 amino acids: CASSDRGRRYGYTF. The CDR3 bases are TGTGCCAGCAGTGACAGGGGGCGCCGCTATGGCTACACCTTC.